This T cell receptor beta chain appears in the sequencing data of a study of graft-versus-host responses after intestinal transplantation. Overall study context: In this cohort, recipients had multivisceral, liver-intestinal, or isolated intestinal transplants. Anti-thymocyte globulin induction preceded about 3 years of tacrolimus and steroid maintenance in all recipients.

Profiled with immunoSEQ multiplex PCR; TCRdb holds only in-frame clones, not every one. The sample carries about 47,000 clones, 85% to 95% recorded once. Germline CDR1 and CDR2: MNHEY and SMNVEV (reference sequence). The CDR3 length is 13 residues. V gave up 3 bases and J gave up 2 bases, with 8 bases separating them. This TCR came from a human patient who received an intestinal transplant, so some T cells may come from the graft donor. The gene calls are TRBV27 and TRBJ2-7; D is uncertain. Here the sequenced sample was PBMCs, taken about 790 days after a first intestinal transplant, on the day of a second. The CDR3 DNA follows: TGTGCCAGCAGTTTCGGTAGGGCCTACGAGCAGTACTTC. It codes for CASSFGRAYEQYF.